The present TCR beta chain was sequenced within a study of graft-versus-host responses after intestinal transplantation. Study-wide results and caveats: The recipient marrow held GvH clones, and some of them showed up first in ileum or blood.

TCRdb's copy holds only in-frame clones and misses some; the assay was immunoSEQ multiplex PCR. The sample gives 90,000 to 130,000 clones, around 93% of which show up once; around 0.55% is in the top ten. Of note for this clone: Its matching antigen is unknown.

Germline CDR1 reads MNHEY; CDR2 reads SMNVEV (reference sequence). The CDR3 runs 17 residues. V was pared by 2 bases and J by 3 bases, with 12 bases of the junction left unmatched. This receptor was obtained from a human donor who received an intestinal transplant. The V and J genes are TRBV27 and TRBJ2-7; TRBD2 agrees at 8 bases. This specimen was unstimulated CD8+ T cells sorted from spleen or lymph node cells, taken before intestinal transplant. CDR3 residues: CASSLRGLAGAHYEQYF. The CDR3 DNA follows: TGTGCCAGCAGTTTAAGGGGCCTAGCGGGTGCCCACTACGAGCAGTACTTC.